These T cell receptor beta chains were read from a single sample in a study of siplizumab effects on memory and regulatory T cells. This table comes from immunoSEQ multiplex PCR, and its TCRdb copy is limited to in-frame clones, with some not included. The sample holds tens of thousands of clones, approximately 88% seen once. Sequencing was carried out using Tregs sorted from blood. Receptors originate from a human donor in good health. Each CDR3 is given with its conserved first and last residue. The D gene is left open where the match is weak. Clone size appears in some rows only: once, few, many, or a class for an expanded clone.

v_call	d_call	clone_size	j_call	cdr3_nt	cdr3_aa
TRBV19	TRBD1	NA	TRBJ1-1	TGTGCCAGTAGTTCGACAGGGTCGCGTAATGAAGCTTTCTTT	CASSSTGSRNEAFF
TRBV19	TRBD2	NA	TRBJ2-1	TGTGCCAGTAGTATTGGGCCCGGGACTAGCGGGAGACTAGGTGAGCAGTTCTTC	CASSIGPGTSGRLGEQFF
TRBV21-1	NA	NA	TRBJ2-5	TGTGCCAGCAGCCTATGGGACGGTGAAGAGACCCAGTACTTC	CASSLWDGEETQYF
TRBV9	TRBD2	NA	TRBJ2-2	TGTGCCAGCAGCTCATCGGGGACTAGACTCACCGGGGAGCTGTTTTTT	CASSSSGTRLTGELFF
TRBV30	NA	NA	TRBJ2-7	TGTGCCTGGAGTCCACGTCGGATCTACGAGCAGTACTTC	CAWSPRRIYEQYF
TRBV5-1	NA	few	TRBJ2-6	TGCGCCAGCAGCTCCGGAGTCTCTGGGGCCAACGTCCTGACTTTC	CASSSGVSGANVLTF
TRBV7-9	TRBD1	NA	TRBJ2-7	TGTGCCAGCAGCTTAGCTGGCAGGGGGAAGAACGAGCAGTACTTC	CASSLAGRGKNEQYF
TRBV2	NA	medium-sized	TRBJ2-7	TGTGCCAGCAGTGGCAGAGGGAGCTCCTACGAGCAGTACTTC	CASSGRGSSYEQYF
TRBV7-3	TRBD1	NA	TRBJ2-1	TGTGCCAGCAGCTTAACCGGGACAGGGAAGTTCTTC	CASSLTGTGKFF
TRBV29-1	NA	NA	TRBJ2-3	TGCAGCGAGCTCTCAACGGGTCAAACAGATACGCAGTATTTT	CSELSTGQTDTQYF